Listed below are T cell receptor beta chains from one sample, sequenced in a study of blood T cell repertoires in COVID-19. TCRdb keeps only in-frame clones here, not all; method: immunoSEQ multiplex PCR. This table holds over 200,000 clones, roughly 89% found once. Sequences were obtained from PBMCs or T cells enriched from blood (not recorded which). These receptors all stem from a man between 18 and 35 years old with acute COVID-19. CDR3s include the opening cysteine and the closing phenylalanine or tryptophan. A D gene is named only where the DNA matches it firmly. Size tells how often a clone was seen (once, few, many) or the class of an expanded clone, and some rows leave it out.

v_call: TRBV19
d_call: .
clone_size: .
j_call: TRBJ1-1
cdr3_aa: CASSPSGNTEAFF
cdr3_nt: TGTGCCAGTAGTCCTTCGGGGAACACTGAAGCTTTCTTT

v_call: TRBV7-8
d_call: .
clone_size: few
j_call: TRBJ2-5
cdr3_aa: CASSLRGFTTEETQYF
cdr3_nt: TGTGCCAGCAGCTTAAGGGGGTTCACAACTGAAGAGACCCAGTACTTC

v_call: TRBV7-2
d_call: TRBD2
clone_size: .
j_call: TRBJ2-3
cdr3_aa: CASSRPGTSGTDTQYF
cdr3_nt: TGTGCCAGCAGCCGGCCAGGGACTAGCGGGACAGATACGCAGTATTTT

v_call: TRBV7-9
d_call: .
clone_size: .
j_call: TRBJ2-3
cdr3_aa: CASSVQSTDTQYF
cdr3_nt: TGTGCCAGCAGCGTTCAGTCGACAGATACGCAGTATTTT

v_call: TRBV30
d_call: .
clone_size: once
j_call: TRBJ2-1
cdr3_aa: CAWSKQGGPNEQFF
cdr3_nt: TGTGCCTGGAGTAAACAGGGAGGGCCCAATGAGCAGTTCTTC

v_call: TRBV19
d_call: .
clone_size: .
j_call: TRBJ1-5
cdr3_aa: CASSSSGYSNQPQHF
cdr3_nt: TGTGCCAGTAGTTCATCAGGTTATAGCAATCAGCCCCAGCATTTT

v_call: TRBV20-1
d_call: TRBD1
clone_size: .
j_call: TRBJ2-7
cdr3_aa: CSASRDRGQYEQYF
cdr3_nt: TGCAGTGCTAGTCGTGACAGGGGGCAGTACGAGCAGTACTTC

v_call: TRBV3-1/TRBV3-2
d_call: TRBD2
clone_size: .
j_call: TRBJ2-7
cdr3_aa: CASSLGTSAGYEQYF
cdr3_nt: TGTGCCAGCAGCCTTGGGACTAGCGCTGGCTACGAGCAGTACTTC

v_call: TRBV28
d_call: .
clone_size: .
j_call: TRBJ1-2
cdr3_aa: CASSLNLELRGYTF
cdr3_nt: TGTGCCAGCAGTTTAAATTTGGAGTTACGGGGCTACACCTTC

v_call: TRBV7-9
d_call: .
clone_size: .
j_call: TRBJ2-3
cdr3_aa: CASSLSGLPGVYF
cdr3_nt: TGTGCCAGCAGCTTATCCGGACTCCCCGGCGTGTATTTT

v_call: TRBV6-5
d_call: .
clone_size: .
j_call: TRBJ2-1
cdr3_aa: CASRNRDSSNNEQFF
cdr3_nt: TGTGCCAGCAGGAACCGGGACTCCAGCAACAATGAGCAGTTCTTC

v_call: TRBV27
d_call: .
clone_size: .
j_call: TRBJ1-6
cdr3_aa: CASSLFGRHNSPLHF
cdr3_nt: TGTGCCAGCAGTTTATTTGGGAGACATAATTCACCCCTCCACTTT

v_call: TRBV7-3
d_call: .
clone_size: .
j_call: TRBJ2-2
cdr3_aa: CASSLKKQTSSCTGELFF
cdr3_nt: TGTGCCAGCAGCTTGAAGAAACAAACTAGCTCGTGCACCGGGGAGCTGTTTTTT

v_call: TRBV19
d_call: TRBD1
clone_size: .
j_call: TRBJ1-4
cdr3_aa: CASTRSTGSNEKLFF
cdr3_nt: TGTGCCAGTACCCGTTCGACAGGGTCCAATGAAAAACTGTTTTTT

v_call: TRBV4-3
d_call: .
clone_size: .
j_call: TRBJ2-7
cdr3_aa: CASSQERGQGAYEQYF
cdr3_nt: TGCGCCAGCAGCCAAGAGCGGGGCCAGGGGGCCTACGAGCAGTACTTC

v_call: TRBV7-2
d_call: .
clone_size: .
j_call: TRBJ2-7
cdr3_aa: CASSLGSGTPTYEQYF
cdr3_nt: TGTGCCAGCAGCTTAGGCTCCGGGACACCGACCTACGAGCAGTACTTC

v_call: TRBV19
d_call: TRBD2
clone_size: .
j_call: TRBJ2-1
cdr3_aa: CASTLGEAGGYYNEQFF
cdr3_nt: TGTGCCAGTACTCTAGGGGAAGCGGGAGGCTATTACAATGAGCAGTTCTTC

v_call: TRBV7-9
d_call: TRBD1
clone_size: .
j_call: TRBJ1-1
cdr3_aa: CASSRTGVGTEAFF
cdr3_nt: TGTGCCAGCAGCCGCACAGGGGTGGGAACTGAAGCTTTCTTT

v_call: TRBV25-1
d_call: .
clone_size: few
j_call: TRBJ1-4
cdr3_aa: CASSGDTYSLFF
cdr3_nt: TGTGCCAGCAGTGGCGACACGTACTCCCTGTTTTTT

v_call: TRBV29-1
d_call: .
clone_size: .
j_call: TRBJ1-2
cdr3_aa: CSVETGQDYGYTF
cdr3_nt: TGCAGCGTTGAAACAGGTCAGGACTATGGCTACACCTTC

v_call: TRBV19
d_call: TRBD2
clone_size: .
j_call: TRBJ2-7
cdr3_aa: CASSHNLAGGVGDEQYF
cdr3_nt: TGTGCCAGTAGCCACAACCTAGCGGGAGGAGTTGGGGACGAGCAGTACTTC

v_call: TRBV7-2
d_call: .
clone_size: .
j_call: TRBJ2-7
cdr3_aa: CASSLERVTSYEQYF
cdr3_nt: TGTGCCAGCAGCTTAGAGAGGGTTACCTCCTACGAGCAGTACTTC

v_call: TRBV5-1
d_call: .
clone_size: .
j_call: TRBJ2-6
cdr3_aa: CASSFWGPGANVLTF
cdr3_nt: TGCGCCAGCAGCTTTTGGGGGCCTGGGGCCAACGTCCTGACTTTC

v_call: TRBV24-1
d_call: TRBD2
clone_size: many
j_call: TRBJ2-3
cdr3_aa: CATSDFGKRGADTQYF
cdr3_nt: TGTGCCACCAGTGATTTTGGAAAGCGGGGGGCAGATACGCAGTATTTT

v_call: TRBV14
d_call: .
clone_size: .
j_call: TRBJ1-1
cdr3_aa: CASSQNMNTEAFF
cdr3_nt: TGTGCCAGCAGCCAAAACATGAACACTGAAGCTTTCTTT

v_call: TRBV20-1
d_call: .
clone_size: .
j_call: TRBJ2-7
cdr3_aa: CSARSFREQYF
cdr3_nt: TGCAGTGCTAGATCGTTCAGGGAGCAGTACTTC

v_call: TRBV11-2
d_call: TRBD1
clone_size: .
j_call: TRBJ1-1
cdr3_aa: CASSLSPGTGTAREGAFF
cdr3_nt: TGTGCCAGCAGCTTATCCCCTGGGACAGGGACGGCGCGGGAAGGAGCTTTCTTT

v_call: TRBV4-3
d_call: .
clone_size: .
j_call: TRBJ1-5
cdr3_aa: CASSQTIAGDQPQHF
cdr3_nt: TGCGCCAGCAGCCAAACAATCGCAGGGGATCAGCCCCAGCATTTT

v_call: TRBV2
d_call: .
clone_size: .
j_call: TRBJ2-1
cdr3_aa: CASSERLINEQFF
cdr3_nt: TGTGCCAGCAGTGAAAGACTTATCAATGAGCAGTTCTTC

v_call: TRBV24-1
d_call: .
clone_size: .
j_call: TRBJ2-5
cdr3_aa: CATSDLDPFFQGRETQYF
cdr3_nt: TGTGCCACCAGTGATTTGGACCCATTTTTCCAGGGAAGGGAGACCCAGTACTTC

v_call: TRBV30
d_call: .
clone_size: .
j_call: TRBJ1-1
cdr3_aa: CAWSPGTIAFF
cdr3_nt: TGTGCCTGGAGTCCGGGGACAATAGCTTTCTTT

v_call: TRBV28
d_call: .
clone_size: .
j_call: TRBJ2-3
cdr3_aa: CASSFGKDTQYF
cdr3_nt: TGTGCCAGCAGCTTCGGGAAGGATACGCAGTATTTT

v_call: TRBV27
d_call: TRBD1
clone_size: .
j_call: TRBJ1-1
cdr3_aa: CASSNRDRGVNTEAFF
cdr3_nt: TGTGCCAGCAGTAACCGGGACAGGGGGGTGAACACTGAAGCTTTCTTT

v_call: TRBV7-9
d_call: .
clone_size: .
j_call: TRBJ1-4
cdr3_aa: CASRLSGGPVHEKLFF
cdr3_nt: TGTGCCAGCAGATTATCGGGGGGCCCGGTACATGAAAAACTGTTTTTT

v_call: TRBV28
d_call: .
clone_size: .
j_call: TRBJ1-1
cdr3_aa: CASRRGTPNTEAFF
cdr3_nt: TGTGCCAGCAGAAGGGGGACACCGAACACTGAAGCTTTCTTT